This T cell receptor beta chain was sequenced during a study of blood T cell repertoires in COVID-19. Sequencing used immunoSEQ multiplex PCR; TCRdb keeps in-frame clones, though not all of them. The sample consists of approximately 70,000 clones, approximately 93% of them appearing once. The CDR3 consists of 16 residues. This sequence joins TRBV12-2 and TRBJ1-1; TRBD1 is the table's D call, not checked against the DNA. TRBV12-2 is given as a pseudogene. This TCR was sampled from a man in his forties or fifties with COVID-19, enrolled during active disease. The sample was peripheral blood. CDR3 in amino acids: CASRLVGDRRGTEAFF. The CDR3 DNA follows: TGTGCAAGTCGCTTAGTAGGGGACAGGCGGGGCACTGAAGCTTTCTTT.